This TCR beta chain was recorded in a study of early T cells in non-severe SARS-CoV-2 infection. At the level of the study: Investigators sequenced bulk RNA drawn from unsorted whole blood, and chains remained unpaired. Regarding the study as a whole: There was a bias toward anti-spike CD8 responses in VDJdb matching, which missed private and CD4 specificities.

A remark on this clonotype: Its target is not known.

V shed 7 bases and J shed 5 bases, with 14 bases lying between them. The CDR3 contains 13 residues. From germline, CDR1 is MDHEN and CDR2 SYDVKM. Attachment of unique molecular identifiers was made to individual cDNA molecules. Using its own MiXCR run on the 5' RACE reads, TCRdb lists one record per CDR3 protein. The sample has around 70,000 distinct CDR3 sequences, less than 12% seen once. This clonotype originated in an adult who was a healthcare worker with PCR-confirmed SARS-CoV-2 infection or an uninfected control (not recorded which). The sample consisted of whole blood, taken at baseline. J is TRBJ2-5 and V is TRBV28; D not certain. This CDR3 reads CASNLSGQETQYF. CDR3 in DNA: TGTGCCAGCAACCTCTCCGGGCAGGAGACCCAGTACTTC.